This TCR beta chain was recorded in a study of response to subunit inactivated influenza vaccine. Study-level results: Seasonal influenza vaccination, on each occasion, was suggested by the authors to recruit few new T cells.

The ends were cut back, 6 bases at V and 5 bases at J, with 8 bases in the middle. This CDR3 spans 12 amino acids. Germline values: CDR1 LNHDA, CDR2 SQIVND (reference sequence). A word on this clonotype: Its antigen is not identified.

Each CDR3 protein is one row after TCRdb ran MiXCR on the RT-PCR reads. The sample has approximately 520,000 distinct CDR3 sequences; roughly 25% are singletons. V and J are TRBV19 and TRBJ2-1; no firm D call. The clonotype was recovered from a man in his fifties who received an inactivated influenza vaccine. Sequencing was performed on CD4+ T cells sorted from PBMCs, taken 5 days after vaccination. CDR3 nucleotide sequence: TGTGCCAGTAGGTACGCTGACAATGAGCAGTTCTTC. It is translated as CASRYADNEQFF.